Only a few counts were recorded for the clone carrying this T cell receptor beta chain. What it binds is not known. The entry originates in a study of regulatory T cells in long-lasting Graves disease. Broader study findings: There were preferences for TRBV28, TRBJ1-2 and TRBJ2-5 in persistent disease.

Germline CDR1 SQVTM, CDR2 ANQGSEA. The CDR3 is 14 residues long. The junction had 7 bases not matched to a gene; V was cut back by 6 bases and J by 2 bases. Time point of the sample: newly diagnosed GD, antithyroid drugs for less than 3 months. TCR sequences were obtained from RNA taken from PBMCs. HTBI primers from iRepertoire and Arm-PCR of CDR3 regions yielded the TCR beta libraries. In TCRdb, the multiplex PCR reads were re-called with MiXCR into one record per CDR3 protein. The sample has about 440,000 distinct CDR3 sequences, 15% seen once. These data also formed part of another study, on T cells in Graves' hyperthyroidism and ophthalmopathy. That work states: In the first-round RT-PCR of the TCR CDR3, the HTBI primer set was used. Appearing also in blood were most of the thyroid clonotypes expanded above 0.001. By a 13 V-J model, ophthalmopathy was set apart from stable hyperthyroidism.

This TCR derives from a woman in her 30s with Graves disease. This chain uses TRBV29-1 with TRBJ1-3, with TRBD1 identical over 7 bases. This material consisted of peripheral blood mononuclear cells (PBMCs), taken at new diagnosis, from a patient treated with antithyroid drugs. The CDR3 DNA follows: TGCAGCGTGGGAACAGGGGTTACTGGAAACACCATATATTTT. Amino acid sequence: CSVGTGVTGNTIYF. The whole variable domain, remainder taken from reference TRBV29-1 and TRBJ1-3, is SAVISQKPSRDICQRGTSLTIQCQVDSQVTMMFWYRQQPGQSLTLIATANQGSEATYESGFVIDKFPISRPNLTFSTLTVSNMSPEDSSIYLCSVGTGVTGNTIYFGEGSWLTVV.